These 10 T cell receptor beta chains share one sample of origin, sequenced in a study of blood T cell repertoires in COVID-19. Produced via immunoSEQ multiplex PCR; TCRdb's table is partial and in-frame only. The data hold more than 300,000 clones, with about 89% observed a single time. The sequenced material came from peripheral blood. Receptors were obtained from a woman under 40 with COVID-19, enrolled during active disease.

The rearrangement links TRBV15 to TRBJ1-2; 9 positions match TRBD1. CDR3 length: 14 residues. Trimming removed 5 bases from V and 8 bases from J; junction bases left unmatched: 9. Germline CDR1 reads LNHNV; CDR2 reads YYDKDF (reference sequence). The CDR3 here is CATSRTQGASGYTF. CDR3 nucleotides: TGTGCCACCAGCCGAACACAGGGGGCGTCGGGCTACACCTTC.

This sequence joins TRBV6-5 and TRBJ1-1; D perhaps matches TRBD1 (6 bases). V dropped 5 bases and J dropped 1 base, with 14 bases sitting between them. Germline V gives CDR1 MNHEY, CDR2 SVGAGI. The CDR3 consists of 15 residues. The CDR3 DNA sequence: TGTGCCAGCAGTACTACCCGGACAGCGAACACTGAAGCTTTCTTT. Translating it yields CASSTTRTANTEAFF.

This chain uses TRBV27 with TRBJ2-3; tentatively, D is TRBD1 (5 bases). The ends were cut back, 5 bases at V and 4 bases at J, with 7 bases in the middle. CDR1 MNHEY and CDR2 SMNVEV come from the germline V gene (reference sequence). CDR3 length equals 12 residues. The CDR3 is CASSPRADTQYF. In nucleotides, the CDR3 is TGTGCCAGCAGTCCCAGGGCAGATACGCAGTATTTT.

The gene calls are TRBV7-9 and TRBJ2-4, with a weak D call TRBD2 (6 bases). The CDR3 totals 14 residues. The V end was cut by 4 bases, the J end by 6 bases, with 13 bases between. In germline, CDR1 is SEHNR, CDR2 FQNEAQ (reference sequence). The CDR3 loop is CASSWDSGGNIQYF. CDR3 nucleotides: TGTGCCAGCAGCTGGGACTCCGGGGGAAACATTCAGTACTTC.

The CDR3 DNA is TGTGCCAGCAGTAGCGGGAGGGGCTCAGATACGCAGTATTTT. Translation gives CASSSGRGSDTQYF. The V call is TRBV2, the J call TRBJ2-3; 10 bases align to TRBD2. The germline CDR1 and CDR2 sequences are SNHLY and FYNNEI. Trimming cost V 5 bases and J 4 bases; bases outside gene matches: 3. The CDR3 runs to 14 residues. The whole variable domain, remainder taken from reference TRBV2 and TRBJ2-3, is EPEVTQTPSHQVTQMGQEVILRCVPISNHLYFYWYRQILGQKVEFLVSFYNNEISEKSEIFDDQFSVERPDGSNFTLKIRSTKLEDSAMYFCASSSGRGSDTQYFGPGTRLTVL.

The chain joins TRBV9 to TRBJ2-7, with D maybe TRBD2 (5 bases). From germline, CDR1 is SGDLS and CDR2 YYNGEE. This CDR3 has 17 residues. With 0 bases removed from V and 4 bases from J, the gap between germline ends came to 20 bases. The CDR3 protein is CASSVAPGTTFLYEQYF. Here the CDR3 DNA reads TGTGCCAGCAGCGTAGCGCCGGGAACCACATTTCTTTACGAGCAGTACTTC.

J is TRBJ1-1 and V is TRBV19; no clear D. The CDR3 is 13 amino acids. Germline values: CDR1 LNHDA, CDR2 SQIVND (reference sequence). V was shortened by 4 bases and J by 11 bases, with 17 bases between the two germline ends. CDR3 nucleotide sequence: TGTGCCAGTAGTACAGACAAGCTTCGAGGGGCTTTCTTT. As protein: CASSTDKLRGAFF.

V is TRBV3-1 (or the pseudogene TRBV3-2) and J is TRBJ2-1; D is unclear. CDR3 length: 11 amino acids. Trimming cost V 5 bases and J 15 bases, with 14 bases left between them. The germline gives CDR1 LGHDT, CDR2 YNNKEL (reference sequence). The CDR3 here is CASSGVREVFF. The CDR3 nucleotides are TGTGCCAGCAGCGGCGTTAGAGAGGTGTTCTTC.

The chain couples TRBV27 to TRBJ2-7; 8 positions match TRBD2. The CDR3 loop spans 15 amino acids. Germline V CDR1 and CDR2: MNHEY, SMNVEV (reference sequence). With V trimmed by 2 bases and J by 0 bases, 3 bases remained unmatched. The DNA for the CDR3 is TGTGCCAGCAGTTTAAGGAGCGGGAGCTCCTACGAGCAGTACTTC. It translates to CASSLRSGSSYEQYF.

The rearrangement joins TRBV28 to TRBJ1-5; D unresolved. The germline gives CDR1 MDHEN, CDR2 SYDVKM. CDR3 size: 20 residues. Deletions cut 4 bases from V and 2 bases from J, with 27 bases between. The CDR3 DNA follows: TGTGCCAGCAGTTCCCCTTTTTGGGGAGGGCGGACGGTGGGCAATCAGCCCCAGCATTTT. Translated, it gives CASSSPFWGGRTVGNQPQHF.